This entry lists 22 T cell receptor beta chains sequenced from one sample in a study of T cell changes during pregnancy in multiple sclerosis. This table comes from immunoSEQ multiplex PCR, and its TCRdb copy is limited to in-frame clones, with some not included. The sample carries fewer than 50,000 clones, around 90% recorded once. Specimen: CD8+ T cells from peripheral blood mononuclear cells, collected in the third trimester of pregnancy. These receptors all come from a female donor with multiple sclerosis, enrolled in a pregnancy study.

The rearrangement links TRBV19 to TRBJ2-3; D is perhaps TRBD2 (6 bases). The CDR3 loop spans 16 amino acids. CDR1 and CDR2 (germline): LNHDA, SQIVND (reference sequence). V was pared by 5 bases and J by 4 bases, with 19 bases between. In DNA, the CDR3 is TGTGCCAGTAGTTTGGGGTTGAGCGGGTGGGCAGATACGCAGTATTTT. Translated, it gives CASSLGLSGWADTQYF.

The gene calls are TRBV2 and TRBJ1-1; unclear D gene. This CDR3 contains 13 residues. V lost 1 base and J 1 base, leaving 4 bases between the germline ends. Germline CDR1 SNHLY, CDR2 FYNNEI. The CDR3 coding sequence is TGTGCCAGCAGTGAAGACAGGAACACTGAAGCTTTCTTT. Its translation: CASSEDRNTEAFF.

The chain uses TRBV7-9 and TRBJ2-1, with unresolved D. The CDR3 has 11 residues. CDR1 SEHNR and CDR2 FQNEAQ come from the germline V gene (reference sequence). V gave up 5 bases and J gave up 5 bases, with 4 bases separating them. CDR3 sequence reads: CASSPDNEQFF. CDR3 bases: TGTGCCAGCAGCCCAGACAATGAGCAGTTCTTC. The variable domain in full, completed from reference TRBV7-9 and TRBJ2-1, reads DTGVSQNPRHKITKRGQNVTFRCDPISEHNRLYWYRQTLGQGPEFLTYFQNEAQLEKSRLLSDRFSAERPKGSFSTLEIQRTEQGDSAMYLCASSPDNEQFFGPGTRLTVL.

About this clone itself: One end of the junction fails to match germline, which may point to a read error. The V call is TRBV5-4, the J call TRBJ1-4, with TRBD1 matching 9 bases. Germline lookup yields CDR1 SGHNT and CDR2 YYREEE (reference sequence). The CDR3 spans 15 residues. DNA for the CDR3: TGTGCCAGCAGCGCGGACAGGGGCCCGAATGAAAATCTGTTTTTT. It specifies CASSADRGPNENLFF.

The chain links TRBV9 to TRBJ2-2; weak D call: TRBD2 (5 bases). CDR1 is SGDLS and CDR2 is YYNGEE in the germline V gene. The V end was cut by 1 base, the J end by 2 bases, with 9 bases between. CDR3 length: 15 amino acids. The CDR3 is CASSVSGGNTGELFF. The CDR3 DNA reads as TGTGCCAGCAGCGTAAGCGGAGGTAACACCGGGGAGCTGTTTTTT.

The chain uses TRBV5-4 and TRBJ2-7, with 8 bases that match TRBD2. Germline assignment: CDR1 SGHNT and CDR2 YYREEE (reference sequence). Germline trimming cut 4 bases from V and 0 bases from J; bases unmatched to any gene: 6. The CDR3 contains 15 residues. As DNA, the CDR3 is TGTGCCAGCAGCCCAGCGCGGGGGGCCTCCTACGAGCAGTACTTC. It translates to CASSPARGASYEQYF.

V usage is TRBV27 and J usage is TRBJ2-3; 7 nucleotides match TRBD2. CDR1 and CDR2 from the germline V gene are MNHEY and SMNVEV (reference sequence). The trim removed 11 bases at V and 0 bases at J, leaving 8 bases unmatched. The CDR3 is made up of 14 amino acids. CDR3 nucleotides: TGTGCCGGAACGGGAGGCCTTAGCACAGATACGCAGTATTTT. Residues: CAGTGGLSTDTQYF.

V and J are TRBV19 and TRBJ2-1; possibly TRBD1 for D (5 bases). Germline V gives CDR1 LNHDA, CDR2 SQIVND (reference sequence). The V and J ends lost 3 bases and 5 bases respectively, with 20 bases between them. CDR3 size: 17 residues. The CDR3 spells CASSISPSGKFDNEQFF. The CDR3 DNA is TGTGCCAGTAGTATCTCCCCCTCAGGGAAGTTTGACAATGAGCAGTTCTTC.

This clone turned up a few times. V usage is TRBV28 and J usage is TRBJ2-2; 13 bases are shared with TRBD2. CDR1 and CDR2 from the germline V gene are MDHEN and SYDVKM. Trimming cost V 5 bases and J 5 bases; bases outside gene matches: 5. The CDR3 length is 16 residues. CDR3 amino acids: CASSIPTSGRTGELFF. The DNA of the CDR3 is TGTGCCAGCAGTATTCCGACTAGCGGGAGGACCGGGGAGCTGTTTTTT.

The V gene is TRBV18, the J gene TRBJ2-5; 7 nucleotides align to TRBD2. Looked up from germline, CDR1 is KGHSH and CDR2 is LQKENI. The CDR3 length is 17 residues. V was clipped by 0 bases and J by 2 bases; unmatched bases: 9. The CDR3 reads CASSPPEYAGVQETQYF. The DNA for the CDR3 is TGTGCCAGCTCACCACCGGAATACGCGGGGGTACAAGAGACCCAGTACTTC.

This chain uses TRBV27 with TRBJ2-2; 14 bases fit TRBD2. Trimming took 5 bases from V and 1 from J; bases not matched to a gene: 6. Germline-derived CDR1 and CDR2 are MNHEY and SMNVEV (reference sequence). This CDR3 has 18 residues. CDR3 sequence: CASSPSGTSGGNTGELFF. CDR3 in DNA: TGTGCCAGCAGTCCCTCCGGGACTAGCGGGGGGAACACCGGGGAGCTGTTTTTT.

This clone was found a few times. V usage is TRBV6-1 and J usage is TRBJ2-2; D is ambiguous. CDR3 length: 13 amino acids. The germline gives CDR1 MNHNS, CDR2 SASEGT. V shed 4 bases and J shed 4 bases, with 7 bases lying between them. The DNA of the CDR3 is TGTGCCAGCAGTGGACTGGTCACCGGGGAGCTGTTTTTT. Its translation is CASSGLVTGELFF.

The chain links TRBV5-6 to TRBJ1-4; D is unresolved. V lost 0 bases to trimming and J lost 10 bases, with 13 bases between them. Germline CDR1 SGHDT, CDR2 YYEEEE. The CDR3 runs to 14 residues. The CDR3 DNA reads as TGTGCCAGCAGCTTGGTAGGACCTGAGGGAAAACTGTTTTTT. This sequence encodes CASSLVGPEGKLFF.

The chain has TRBV5-5 and TRBJ2-1; 8 nucleotides agree with TRBD1. The CDR3 spans 16 residues. Germline CDR1 reads SGHKS; CDR2 reads YYEKEE (reference sequence). Trimming cost V 4 bases and J 8 bases; bases outside gene matches: 14. In DNA, the CDR3 is TGTGCCAGCAGCCTACAGGGGGGCTACCAAGGTTATGAGCAGTTCTTC. Residues: CASSLQGGYQGYEQFF.

The chain uses TRBV21-1 and TRBJ1-5; whether TRBD1, the table's D call, matches the DNA was not checked. TRBV21-1 has pseudogene status. The CDR3 runs 14 residues. The CDR3 coding sequence is TGTGCCAGGGACAGGGGGGATAGCAATCAGCCCCAGCATTTT. Translated: CARDRGDSNQPQHF.

The CDR3 DNA sequence: TGTGCCAGCAGCTCCGACCAGGGACTAGAGGGCTACGAGCAGTACTTC. Its protein product is CASSSDQGLEGYEQYF. V gene TRBV5-4 combines with J gene TRBJ2-7; 8 nucleotides match TRBD2. V shed 3 bases, J shed 3 bases, and the junction held 11 bases outside the gene matches. Germline CDR1 reads SGHNT; CDR2 reads YYREEE (reference sequence). CDR3 length equals 16 residues.

The rearrangement uses TRBV7-2 and TRBJ2-7; the match to TRBD2 covers 8 bases. This CDR3 contains 13 residues. Germline assignment: CDR1 SGHTA and CDR2 FQGNSA. V dropped 3 bases and J dropped 4; count of bases not matched to a gene: 2. CDR3: CASSFGRVYEQYF. The CDR3 nucleotides read TGTGCCAGCAGCTTCGGGAGGGTTTACGAGCAGTACTTC.

The J gene is TRBJ2-1, the V gene TRBV9, with 7 bases aligning to TRBD2. The ends lost 1 base at V and 7 bases at J; junction bases unmatched: 5. Germline V CDR1 and CDR2: SGDLS, YYNGEE. The CDR3 is 14 amino acids. CDR3 protein: CASSVQGGRNEQFF. DNA for the CDR3: TGTGCCAGCAGCGTACAGGGCGGGAGAAATGAGCAGTTCTTC.

The J gene is TRBJ1-2, the V gene TRBV4-2; 7 bases agree with TRBD1. CDR3 length: 16 amino acids. The J segment lost 4 bases and the V segment lost 0 bases, leaving 8 bases of the junction unmatched. Germline V gene data show CDR1 as LGHNA and CDR2 as YNFKEQ. The CDR3 here is CASSQDGDSPSYGYTF. The CDR3, as DNA: TGTGCCAGCAGCCAAGATGGGGACAGCCCATCCTATGGCTACACCTTC.

The chain employs TRBV4-3 and TRBJ2-5; 9 bases fit TRBD1. Germline V gene sequence: CDR1 LGHNA, CDR2 YSLEER. This CDR3 has 15 amino acids. V trimming: 4 bases; J trimming: 1 base; junction bases outside the gene matches: 4. The CDR3 nucleotides read TGCGCCAGCAGCCCAGGGACAGGGTCCCAAGAGACCCAGTACTTC. Its translation is CASSPGTGSQETQYF.

CDR3 bases: TGTGCCAGCAGCCAAGCAAGACAGGGGGATTACGAGCAGTACTTC. This encodes CASSQARQGDYEQYF. V is TRBV4-2 and J is TRBJ2-7, with 9 bases fitting TRBD1. Germline V lookup: CDR1 LGHNA, CDR2 YNFKEQ. The CDR3 covers 15 residues. The V segment lost 1 base and the J segment 4 bases; nucleotides outside the gene matches: 5.

The J gene is TRBJ2-3, the V gene TRBV4-3, with TRBD2 matching over 14 bases. In germline, CDR1 is LGHNA, CDR2 YSLEER. V shed 3 bases and J 4 bases; nucleotides not matched to a gene: 0. The CDR3 loop spans 15 amino acids. CDR3 residues: CASSQGLAGADTQYF. The DNA of the CDR3 is TGCGCCAGCAGCCAGGGACTAGCGGGAGCAGATACGCAGTATTTT.